This T cell receptor beta chain was sequenced during a study of blood T cell repertoires in COVID-19. Whole-study context: T cells, B-cell-depleted T cells, or PBMCs provided the cDNA or gDNA that served as material.

Measured with immunoSEQ multiplex PCR; TCRdb has only the in-frame clones, and not every one. The sample consists of about 200,000 clones, roughly 80% of them appearing once. Germline V gene data show CDR1 as SGHRS and CDR2 as YFSETQ. J gave up 9 bases and V 7 bases, and 7 bases lay outside the gene matches. The CDR3 sequence is 14 residues long. Only one count was recorded for this clone. This TCR derives from a woman aged 70-85 years with COVID-19, enrolled during active disease. This chain connects TRBV5-1 to TRBJ2-1, with 13 bases identical to TRBD2. The sequenced sample consisted of peripheral blood. In DNA, the CDR3 is TGCGCCAGCTCCGGGACTAGCGGGAATACTGAGCAGTTCTTC. Translation gives CASSGTSGNTEQFF.